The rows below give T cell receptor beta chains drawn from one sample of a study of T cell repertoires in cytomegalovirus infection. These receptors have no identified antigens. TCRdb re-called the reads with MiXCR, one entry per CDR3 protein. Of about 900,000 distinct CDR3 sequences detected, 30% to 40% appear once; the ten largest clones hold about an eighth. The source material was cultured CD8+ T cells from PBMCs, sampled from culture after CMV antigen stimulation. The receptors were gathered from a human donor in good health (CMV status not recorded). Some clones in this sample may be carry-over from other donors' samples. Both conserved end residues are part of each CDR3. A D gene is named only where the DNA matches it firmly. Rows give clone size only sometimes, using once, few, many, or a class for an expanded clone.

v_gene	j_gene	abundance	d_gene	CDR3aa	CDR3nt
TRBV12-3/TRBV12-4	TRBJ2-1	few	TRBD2	CASSRAGAAQQFF	TGTGCCAGCAGTCGAGCGGGGGCCGCTCAGCAGTTCTTC
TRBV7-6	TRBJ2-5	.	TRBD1	CASRSGTGGFEETQYF	TGTGCCAGCAGATCGGGGACAGGGGGTTTCGAAGAGACCCAGTACTTC
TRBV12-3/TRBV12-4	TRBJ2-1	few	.	CASTLGGAEQFF	TGTGCCAGCACTCTAGGGGGGGCTGAGCAGTTCTTC
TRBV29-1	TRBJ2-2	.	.	CSVESQGLNTGELFF	TGCAGCGTAGAGTCTCAGGGGCTTAACACCGGGGAGCTGTTTTTT
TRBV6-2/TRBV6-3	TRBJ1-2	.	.	CASSYSKQNYGYTF	TGTGCCAGCAGTTACTCGAAACAGAACTATGGCTACACCTTC
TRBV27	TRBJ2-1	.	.	CASSLLGTEDEQFF	TGTGCCAGCAGTTTATTAGGAACTGAAGATGAGCAGTTCTTC
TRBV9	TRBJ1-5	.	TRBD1	CASGQGARQPQHF	TGTGCCAGCGGACAGGGGGCAAGACAGCCCCAGCATTTT
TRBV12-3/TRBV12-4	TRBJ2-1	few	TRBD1	CASQPGTGGKNEQFF	TGTGCCAGCCAGCCAGGGACAGGGGGCAAGAATGAGCAGTTCTTC
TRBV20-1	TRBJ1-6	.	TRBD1	CSAPLRRGLTNSPLHF	TGCAGTGCTCCCCTCCGCAGGGGGCTAACGAATTCACCCCTCCACTTT
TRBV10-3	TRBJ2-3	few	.	CAISGTGPTDTQYF	TGTGCCATCAGTGGTACAGGGCCCACAGATACGCAGTATTTT
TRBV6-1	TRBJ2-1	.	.	CASSESTILLYNEQFF	TGTGCCAGCAGTGAATCTACCATCCTCCTTTACAATGAGCAGTTCTTC
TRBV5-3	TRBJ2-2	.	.	CASRWGLSNTGELFF	TGTGCCAGCAGATGGGGACTTTCGAACACCGGGGAGCTGTTTTTT
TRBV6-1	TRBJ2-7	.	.	CASRTYEQYF	TGTGCCAGCAGGACATACGAGCAGTACTTC
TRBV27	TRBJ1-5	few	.	CASSRTDNSNQPQHF	TGTGCCAGCAGTAGGACAGATAATAGCAATCAGCCCCAGCATTTT
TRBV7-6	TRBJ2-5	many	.	CASSLWGETQYF	TGTGCCAGCAGCCTGTGGGGGGAGACCCAGTACTTC
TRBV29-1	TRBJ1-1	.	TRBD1	CSVDVTGMNTEAFF	TGCAGCGTTGATGTGACAGGGATGAACACTGAAGCTTTCTTT
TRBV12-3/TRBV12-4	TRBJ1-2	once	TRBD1	CASSSGTVSYSYTF	TGTGCCAGCAGTTCCGGGACAGTCAGCTATAGCTACACCTTC
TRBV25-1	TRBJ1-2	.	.	CASSEYTDSPYGYTF	TGTGCCAGCAGTGAATATACGGATAGCCCCTATGGCTACACCTTC
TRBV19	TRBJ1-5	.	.	CASSTHGGQPQHF	TGTGCCAGTAGTACCCATGGGGGTCAGCCCCAGCATTTT
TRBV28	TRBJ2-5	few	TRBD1	CASNRDRQETQYF	TGTGCCAGCAATCGGGACAGGCAAGAGACCCAGTACTTC
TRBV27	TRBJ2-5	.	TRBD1	CASKRRDRVGETQYF	TGTGCCAGCAAAAGGAGGGACAGGGTGGGGGAGACCCAGTACTTC
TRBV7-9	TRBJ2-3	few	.	CASSVPRDYTQYF	TGTGCCAGCAGCGTGCCCCGGGACTATACGCAGTATTTT
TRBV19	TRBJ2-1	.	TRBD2	CASSLKRGHSYNEQFF	TGTGCCAGTAGTCTCAAGCGGGGCCACTCCTACAATGAGCAGTTCTTC
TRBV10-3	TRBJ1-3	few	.	CAISVYRVYSGNTIYF	TGTGCCATCAGTGTGTACAGGGTCTACTCTGGAAACACCATATATTTT
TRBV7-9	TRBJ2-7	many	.	CASSSNNEQYF	TGTGCCAGCAGCTCTAACAACGAGCAGTACTTC
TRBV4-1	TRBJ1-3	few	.	CASSQDVIAGNTIYF	TGCGCCAGCAGCCAAGACGTGATAGCTGGAAACACCATATATTTT
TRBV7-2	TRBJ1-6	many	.	CASSRGTQRNSPLHF	TGTGCCAGCAGCCGCGGGACTCAACGAAATTCACCCCTCCACTTT
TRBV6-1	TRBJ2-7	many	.	CASSELGFEQYF	TGTGCCAGCAGTGAATTAGGGTTCGAGCAGTACTTC
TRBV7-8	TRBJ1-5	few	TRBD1	CASSEGGQSLNQPQHF	TGTGCCAGCAGCGAGGGGGGACAGTCCCTAAATCAGCCCCAGCATTTT
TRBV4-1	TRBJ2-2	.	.	CASSQSPGTLRRGTGELFF	TGCGCCAGCAGCCAGTCCCCCGGGACTCTCCGCAGGGGGACCGGGGAGCTGTTTTTT
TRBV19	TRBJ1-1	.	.	CASSIERVRHWSAEAFF	TGTGCCAGTAGTATAGAGCGGGTCAGGCACTGGAGCGCTGAAGCTTTCTTT
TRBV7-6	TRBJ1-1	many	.	CASSLGFGGTEAFF	TGTGCCAGCAGCTTAGGGTTCGGAGGGACTGAAGCTTTCTTT
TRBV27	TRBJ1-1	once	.	CSSSLDIQETEAFF	TGTTCCAGCAGTTTAGACATCCAGGAGACTGAAGCTTTCTTC
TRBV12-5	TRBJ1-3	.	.	CASGPSSGNTIYF	TGTGCTAGTGGCCCTTCTTCTGGAAACACCATATATTTT
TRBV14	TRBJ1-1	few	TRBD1	CASSPRGLGNTEAFF	TGTGCCAGCAGCCCCAGGGGGCTGGGGAACACTGAAGCTTTCTTT
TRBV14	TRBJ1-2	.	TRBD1	CASSQEDRGRGYTF	TGTGCCAGCAGCCAAGAGGACAGGGGCCGGGGCTACACCTTC
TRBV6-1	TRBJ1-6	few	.	CASSEAPESSYNSPLHF	TGTGCCAGCAGTGAAGCGCCAGAGAGCTCCTATAATTCACCCCTCCACTTT
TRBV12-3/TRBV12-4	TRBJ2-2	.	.	CASRPPQVANTGELFF	TGTGCCAGCCGTCCCCCACAGGTTGCGAACACCGGGGAGCTGTTTTTT
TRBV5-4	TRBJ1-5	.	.	CASSPGGAGNQPQHF	TGTGCCAGCAGCCCGGGGGGCGCGGGCAATCAGCCCCAGCATTTT
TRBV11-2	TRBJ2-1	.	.	CASSLASFRMDNEQFF	TGTGCCAGCAGCTTAGCTTCCTTTCGAATGGACAATGAGCAGTTCTTC
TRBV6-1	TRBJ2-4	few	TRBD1	CASGRDRDNIQYF	TGTGCCAGTGGCCGGGACAGGGACAACATTCAGTACTTC
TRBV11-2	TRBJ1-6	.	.	CASVRTSLPSNSPLHF	TGTGCCAGCGTCCGGACCTCCCTGCCTAGTAATTCACCCCTCCACTTT
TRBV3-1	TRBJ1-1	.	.	CASSPLEGMNTEAFF	TGTGCCAGCAGCCCGCTTGAAGGGATGAACACTGAAGCTTTCTTT
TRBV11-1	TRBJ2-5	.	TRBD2	CASSWTSGEEETQYF	TGTGCCAGCAGCTGGACTAGCGGGGAGGAAGAGACCCAGTACTTC
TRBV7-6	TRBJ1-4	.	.	CASSLGEDEKLFF	TGTGCCAGCAGCTTAGGAGAGGATGAAAAACTGTTTTTT
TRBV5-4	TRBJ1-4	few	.	CASSLEGRDEKLFF	TGTGCCAGCAGCTTGGAAGGGCGGGATGAAAAACTGTTTTTT